This TCR beta chain came from a study of cytomegalovirus exposure and HLA in healthy donors. Details on this clone: Its specificity is not known.

This CDR3 comprises 12 residues. V lost 2 bases, J lost 13 bases, and 7 bases stayed unmatched. CDR1 is MNHNS and CDR2 is SASEGT in the germline V gene. Study-level findings and limits: Researchers catalogued over 150 TCR beta chains as cytomegalovirus-associated.

Researchers ran the PCR with 60 Vbeta and 13 Jbeta primers. Sequencing was performed with immunoSEQ multiplex PCR; in TCRdb, only in-frame clones are kept and a portion is missing. Here the sample spans about 93,000 clones, roughly 67% being singletons. This clonotype was obtained from a boy aged 10-17 years in good health and CMV-seropositive. Sequencing was done on a sample of PBMCs. The chain has TRBV6-1 and TRBJ1-2, with 7 positions matching TRBD1. CDR3 nucleotide sequence: TGTGCCAGCAGTGAACGGGACAGAAGGCGCACCTTC. This codes for CASSERDRRRTF.